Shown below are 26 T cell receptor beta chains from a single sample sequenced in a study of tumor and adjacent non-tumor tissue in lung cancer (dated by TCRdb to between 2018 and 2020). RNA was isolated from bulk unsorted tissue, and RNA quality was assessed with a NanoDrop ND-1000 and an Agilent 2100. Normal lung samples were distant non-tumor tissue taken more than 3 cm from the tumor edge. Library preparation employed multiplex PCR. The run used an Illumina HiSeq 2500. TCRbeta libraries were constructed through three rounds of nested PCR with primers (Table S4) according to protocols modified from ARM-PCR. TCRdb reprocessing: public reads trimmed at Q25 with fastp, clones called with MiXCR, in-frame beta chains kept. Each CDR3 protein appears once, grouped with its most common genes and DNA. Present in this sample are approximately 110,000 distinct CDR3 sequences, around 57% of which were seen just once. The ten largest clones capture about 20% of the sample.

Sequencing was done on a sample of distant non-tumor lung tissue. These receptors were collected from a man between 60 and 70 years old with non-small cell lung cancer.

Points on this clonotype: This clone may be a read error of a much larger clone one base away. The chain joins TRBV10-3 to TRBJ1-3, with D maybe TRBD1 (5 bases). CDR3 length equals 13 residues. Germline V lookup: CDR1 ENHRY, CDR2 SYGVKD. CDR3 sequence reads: CAIRTSSRNTIYF. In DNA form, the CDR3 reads TGTGCCATACGGACATCCTCTAGAAACACCATATATTTT.

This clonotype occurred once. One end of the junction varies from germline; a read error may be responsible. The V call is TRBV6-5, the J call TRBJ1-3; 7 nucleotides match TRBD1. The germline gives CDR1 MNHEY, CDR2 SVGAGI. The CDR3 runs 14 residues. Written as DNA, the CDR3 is TGTGCCAGCAGGTCGACAGGGACCGGAAACTCCATATATTTT. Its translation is CASRSTGTGNSIYF.

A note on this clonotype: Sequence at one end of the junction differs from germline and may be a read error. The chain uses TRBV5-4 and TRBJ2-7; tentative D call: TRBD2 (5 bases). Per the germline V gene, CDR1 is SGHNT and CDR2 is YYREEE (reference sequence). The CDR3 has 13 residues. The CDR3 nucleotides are TGTGCCACTAGCTTACCCCAGACCTACGAGCACTATTTC. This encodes CATSLPQTYEHYF.

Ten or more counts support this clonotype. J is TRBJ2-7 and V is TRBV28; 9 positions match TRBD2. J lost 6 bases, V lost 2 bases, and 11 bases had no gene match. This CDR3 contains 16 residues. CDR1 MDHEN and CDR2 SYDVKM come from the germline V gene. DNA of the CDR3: TGTGCCAGCAGTTTAAGTAGCGGGAGTAACTCTCTCGAGCAGTACTTC. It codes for CASSLSSGSNSLEQYF.

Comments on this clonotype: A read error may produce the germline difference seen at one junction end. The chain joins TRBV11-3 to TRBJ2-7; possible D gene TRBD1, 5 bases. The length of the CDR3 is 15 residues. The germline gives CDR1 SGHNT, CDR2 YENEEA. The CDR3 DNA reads TGTGACAGCATCCATACCGGAACAGGCAACGACGAGCAGTACTTC. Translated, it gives CDSIHTGTGNDEQYF.

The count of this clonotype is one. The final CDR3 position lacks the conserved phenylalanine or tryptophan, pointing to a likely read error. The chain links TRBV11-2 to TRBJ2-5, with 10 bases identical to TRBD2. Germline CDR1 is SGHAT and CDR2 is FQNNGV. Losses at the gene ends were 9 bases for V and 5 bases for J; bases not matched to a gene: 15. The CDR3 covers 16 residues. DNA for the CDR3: TGTGCCAGGAGCCCCCGTACTAGCGGGGTGTGGGAGACCCAGTACATC. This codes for CARSPRTSGVWETQYI.

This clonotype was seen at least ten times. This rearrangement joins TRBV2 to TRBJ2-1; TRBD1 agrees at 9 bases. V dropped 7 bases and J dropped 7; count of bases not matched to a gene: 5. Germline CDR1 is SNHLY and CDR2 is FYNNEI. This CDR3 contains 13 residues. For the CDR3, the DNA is TGTGCCAGCAAGGACAGGGGAGGTAATGAGCAGTTCTTC. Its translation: CASKDRGGNEQFF.

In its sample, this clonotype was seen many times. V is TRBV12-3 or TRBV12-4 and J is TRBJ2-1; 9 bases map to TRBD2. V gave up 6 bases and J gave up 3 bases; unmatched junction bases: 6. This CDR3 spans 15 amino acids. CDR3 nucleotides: TGTGCCAGCAGCCTTGCGCGGGGGGGCTACAATGAGCAGTTCTTC. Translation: CASSLARGGYNEQFF.

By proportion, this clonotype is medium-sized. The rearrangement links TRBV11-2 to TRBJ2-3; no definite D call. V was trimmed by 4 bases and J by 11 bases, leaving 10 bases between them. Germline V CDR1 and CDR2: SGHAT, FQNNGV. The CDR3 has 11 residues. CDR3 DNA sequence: TGTGCCAGCAGCTCGGCGATTGAGCAGTATTTT. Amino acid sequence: CASSSAIEQYF.

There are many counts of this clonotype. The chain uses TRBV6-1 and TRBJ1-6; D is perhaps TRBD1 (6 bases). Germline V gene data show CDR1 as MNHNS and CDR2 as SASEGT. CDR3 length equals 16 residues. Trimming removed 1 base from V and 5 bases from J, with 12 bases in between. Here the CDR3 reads CASSEGSGGHNSPLHF. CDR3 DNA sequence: TGTGCCAGCAGTGAAGGTTCGGGGGGGCATAATTCACCCCTCCACTTT.

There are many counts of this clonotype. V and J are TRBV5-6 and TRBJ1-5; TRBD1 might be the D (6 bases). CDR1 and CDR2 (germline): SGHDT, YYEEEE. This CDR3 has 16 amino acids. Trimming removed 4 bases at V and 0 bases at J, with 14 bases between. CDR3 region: CASSAATGHSNQPQHF. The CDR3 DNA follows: TGTGCCAGCAGCGCGGCCACGGGACATAGCAATCAGCCCCAGCATTTT.

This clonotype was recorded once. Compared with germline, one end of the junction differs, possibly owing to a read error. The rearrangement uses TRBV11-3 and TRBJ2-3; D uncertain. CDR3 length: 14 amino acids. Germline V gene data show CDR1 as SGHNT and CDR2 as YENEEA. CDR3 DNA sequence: TGTGCCAGCAGCTTAGTGGGCTACACGGATAGGCAGTATTTT. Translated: CASSLVGYTDRQYF. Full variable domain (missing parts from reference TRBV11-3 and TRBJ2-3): EAGVVQSPRYKIIEKKQPVAFWCNPISGHNTLYWYLQNLGQGPELLIRYENEEAVDDSQLPKDRFSAERLKGVDSTLKIQPAELGDSAVYLCASSLVGYTDRQYFGPGTRLTVL.

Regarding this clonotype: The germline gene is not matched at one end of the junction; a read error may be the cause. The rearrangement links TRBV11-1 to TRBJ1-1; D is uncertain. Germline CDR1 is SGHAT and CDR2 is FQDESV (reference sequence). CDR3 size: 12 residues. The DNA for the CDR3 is TGTGCCAGCAGCTTCAGCGCCACTGAAGTTTTCTTT. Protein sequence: CASSFSATEVFF.

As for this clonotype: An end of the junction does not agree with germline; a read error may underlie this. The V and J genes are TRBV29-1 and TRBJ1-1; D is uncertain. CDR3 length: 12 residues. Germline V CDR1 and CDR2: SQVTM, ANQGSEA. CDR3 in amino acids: CSVGNMNAEAFF. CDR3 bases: TGCAGCGTCGGGAACATGAACGCTGAAGCTTTCTTT.

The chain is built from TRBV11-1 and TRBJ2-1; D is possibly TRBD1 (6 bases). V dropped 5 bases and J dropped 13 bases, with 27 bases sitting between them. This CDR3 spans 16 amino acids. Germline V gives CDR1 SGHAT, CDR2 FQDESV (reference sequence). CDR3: CASSIVGFRGAGEQFF. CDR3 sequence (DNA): TGTGCCAGCAGCATAGTTGGGTTCAGGGGTGCAGGTGAACAGTTCTTC.

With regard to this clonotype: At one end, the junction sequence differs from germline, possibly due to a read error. The DNA for the CDR3 is TGTGCCAGCAGCCAAGATCAGGGTAGCAGTCAGCCCCAGCATTTT. Translated, it gives CASSQDQGSSQPQHF. The V and J genes are TRBV4-1 and TRBJ1-5, with D possibly matching TRBD1 (5 bases). CDR1 and CDR2 (germline): MGHRA, YSYEKL. The CDR3 is made up of 15 amino acids.

CDR3 coding DNA: TGCAGTGTAGCCCCACTAGCGGGAGTTCCGGATACGCAGTATTTT. This codes for CSVAPLAGVPDTQYF. The chain employs TRBV29-1 and TRBJ2-3; TRBD2 agrees at 11 bases. This CDR3 has 15 amino acids. CDR1 SQVTM and CDR2 ANQGSEA come from the germline V gene.

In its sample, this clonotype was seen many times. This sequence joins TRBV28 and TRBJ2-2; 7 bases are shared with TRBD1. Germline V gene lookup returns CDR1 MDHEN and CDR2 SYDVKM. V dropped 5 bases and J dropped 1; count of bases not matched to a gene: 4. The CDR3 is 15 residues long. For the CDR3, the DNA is TGTGCCAGCAGTCCTTGGACAGGGAACACCGGGGAGCTGTTTTTT. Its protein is CASSPWTGNTGELFF.

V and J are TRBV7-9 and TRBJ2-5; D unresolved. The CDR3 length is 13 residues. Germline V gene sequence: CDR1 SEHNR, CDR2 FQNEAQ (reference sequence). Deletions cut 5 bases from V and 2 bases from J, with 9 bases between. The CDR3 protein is CASSGSVQETQYF. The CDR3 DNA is TGTGCCAGCAGCGGGTCAGTGCAAGAGACCCAGTACTTC.

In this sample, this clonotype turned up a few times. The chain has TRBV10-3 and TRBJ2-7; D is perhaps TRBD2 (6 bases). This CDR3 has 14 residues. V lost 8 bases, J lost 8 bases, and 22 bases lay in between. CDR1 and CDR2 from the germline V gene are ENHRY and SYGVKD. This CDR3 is CAISGEDPQLKQYF. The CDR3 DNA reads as TGTGCCATCTCGGGGGAGGACCCCCAGCTAAAGCAGTACTTC.

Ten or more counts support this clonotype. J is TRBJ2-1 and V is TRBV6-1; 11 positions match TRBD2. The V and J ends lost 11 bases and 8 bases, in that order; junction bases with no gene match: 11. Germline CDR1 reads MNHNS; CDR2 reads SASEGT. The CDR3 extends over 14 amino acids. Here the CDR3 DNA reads TGTGCCTGCGTCAAAACTAGCGGGGGCTATGAGCAGTTCTTC. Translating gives CACVKTSGGYEQFF.

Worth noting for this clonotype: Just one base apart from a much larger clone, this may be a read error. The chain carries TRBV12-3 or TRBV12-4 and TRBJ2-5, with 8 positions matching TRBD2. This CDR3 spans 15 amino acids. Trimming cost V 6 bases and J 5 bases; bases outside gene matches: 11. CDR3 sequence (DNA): TGTGCCAGCAGAACCGTGACTAGCGCCAGGGAGACCCAGTACTTC. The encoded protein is CASRTVTSARETQYF.

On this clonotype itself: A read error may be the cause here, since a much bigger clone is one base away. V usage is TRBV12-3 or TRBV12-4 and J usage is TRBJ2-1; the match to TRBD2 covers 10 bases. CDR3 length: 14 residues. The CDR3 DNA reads TGTGCCAGCAGGGGACTAGCGACTTACAATGAGCAGTCCTTC. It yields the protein CASRGLATYNEQSF.

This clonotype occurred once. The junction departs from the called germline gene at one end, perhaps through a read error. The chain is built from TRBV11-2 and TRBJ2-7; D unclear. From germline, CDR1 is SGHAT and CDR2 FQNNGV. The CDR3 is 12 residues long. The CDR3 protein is CVSSLDPYEQYF. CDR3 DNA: TGTGTCAGCAGCCTGGATCCATACGAGCAGTACTTC. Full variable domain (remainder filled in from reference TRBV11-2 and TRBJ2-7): EAGVAQSPRYKIIEKRQSVAFWCNPISGHATLYWYQQILGQGPKLLIQFQNNGVVDDSQLPKDRFSAERLKGVDSTLKIQPAKLEDSAVYLCVSSLDPYEQYFGPGTRLTVT.

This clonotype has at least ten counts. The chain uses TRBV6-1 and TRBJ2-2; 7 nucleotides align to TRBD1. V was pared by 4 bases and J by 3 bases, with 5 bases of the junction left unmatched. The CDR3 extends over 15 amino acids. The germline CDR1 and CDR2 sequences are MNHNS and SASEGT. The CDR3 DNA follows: TGTGCCAGCAGTGTAGGGCAGGGGGACACCGGGGAGCTGTTTTTT. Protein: CASSVGQGDTGELFF.

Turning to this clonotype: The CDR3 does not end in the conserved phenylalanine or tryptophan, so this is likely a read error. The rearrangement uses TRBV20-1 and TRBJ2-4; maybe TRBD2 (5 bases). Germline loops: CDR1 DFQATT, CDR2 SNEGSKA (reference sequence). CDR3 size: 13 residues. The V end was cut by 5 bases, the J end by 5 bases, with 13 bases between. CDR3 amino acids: CSAETIGENIQYS. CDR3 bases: TGCAGTGCTGAGACTATCGGTGAAAACATTCAGTACTCC.